This T cell receptor beta chain comes out of a study of shared clonotypes between healthy human individuals (dated by TCRdb to about 2020). Study-level background: A couple of women and a few men aged 18 to 49 years were included in the cohort. For each donor, CD4 naive and CD4 memory were each run on three plates, CD8 naive on two plates, and CD8 memory on one plate. The study deeply sequenced blood TCR repertoires of about five healthy adults to estimate repertoire size and the extent of clonotype sharing between individuals. To increase sequencing depth and limit assay-specific biases, TCR repertoire library preparation and sequencing were carried out by different laboratories using diverse techniques. Between about 0.85 and 9.5 billion PBMCs per donor were obtained by leukapheresis. Broad study findings and their caveats: Pairwise subsampling led to the expectation that sequencing depth would affect the degree of clonotype sharing among donors. The genetic and exposure-history diversity represented was limited by the small number of donors. Even with the large sequencing depth, rarefaction of the sorted-subset datasets indicated that sequencing was incomplete. Clonotypes shared by all four sorted-subset donors showed higher generation probabilities than non-shared clonotypes. When several donors were compared, the shared fraction of clonotypes was around 5.1% for naive CD4, about 4% for naive CD8, more than 2% for memory CD4, and 0.4% for memory CD8. Naive subsets generally had larger estimated clonotype richness than memory subsets did. Sampling was restricted to blood, and TCR repertoires in tissues likely differ from the TCR repertoires found in blood.

Using the deep immunoSEQ assay, TCR CDR3 regions were amplified from genomic DNA by multiplex PCR. Extracted genomic DNA from each cell subset was spread evenly across all wells of several immunoSEQ 96-well plates, with each plate serving as a replicate. Each replicate PCR for sorted subsets received around 210 ng genomic DNA, equal to roughly 29,000 T cell genomes. Purified libraries were measured with a Qubit 3.0 fluorometer, size-checked on a Bioanalyzer 2100, and measured again with the KAPA Library Quantification kit. Every immunoSEQ 96-well plate was sequenced on a separate single-read 150-cycle Illumina NextSeq 550 flow cell. From the authors' description of their analysis: The immunoSEQ output contained only junctional sequences without quality scores, so filtering could not match that applied to full-length reads. To assign V/J genes and CDR3, sequences were annotated against IMGT germline references using PyIR, a Python wrapper for IgBLAST v1.9. Any read was removed if the V/J assignment was weak (E-value above 1e-6), the CDR3 was missing, or the read contained stop codons, out-of-frame junctions, or ambiguous translated residues. V3J clonotypes were defined as sequences sharing an identical inferred V gene, J gene, and CDR3 amino acid sequence. To compute the percentage overlap between repertoires, the number of shared unique clonotypes was divided by the size of the smaller repertoire. Repertoire richness was assessed with RTK rarefaction, the Chao1 estimator, and Recon v2.1 estimates of unobserved clonotypes. OLGA was used to compute generation probabilities for all TCRbeta clonotypes that the gDNA method yielded from a few donors. Sourced from immuneACCESS, this table was stored by TCRdb with only in-frame sequences that have V and J called. A share of the clones is absent; for the studies checked, an unresolved V gene accounts for under half, and the remainder has no known explanation. The DNA was the basis for D and trimming; V, J and clone size are from that table. A total of approximately 2.5 million clones appear in this sample, around 94% of them only once. Roughly 0.13% of the sample is taken by the ten largest.

V is shortened by 0 bases, J by 7 bases, and the region joining them spans 6 bases. CDR1 LNHNV and CDR2 YYDKDF were looked up in the germline V gene (reference sequence). The CDR3 starts with the cysteine, ends with the phenylalanine, and has 13 residues. Only CDR3 DNA remains: 39 bases, in frame from the first base. The donors were healthy, HIV-negative adults who had no recently reported acute infections or vaccinations. Every donor was a Caucasian adult living in Nashville, Tennessee, USA. CD4+ T cells were enriched through magnetic negative selection, after which naive cells were positively selected on CD45RA and the remaining negative fraction served as the memory subset. Blood was collected by leukapheresis, and PBMCs were isolated by Ficoll-Histopaque density gradient centrifugation and then cryopreserved in liquid nitrogen vapor phase. Analytical flow cytometry was used to check the purity and quantity of each magnetically sorted T cell population. From each sorted fraction, genomic DNA was isolated and quantified by UV absorbance on a Nanodrop 2000c.

About this clone: It lacks a known antigen. The record has no base qualities; no much larger clone is one base away. Other DNA sequences in this sample translate to the same CDR3.

Sequenced: naive CD4+ T cells sorted from blood. This specimen's cell subset or site label, per the study, means: CD45RA+ positively selected. The chain joins TRBV15 to TRBJ1-4; the D gene identity is not certain. The sequence was obtained from a man aged 18 to 35 in good health. This receptor carries the CDR3 CATSRDLGEKLFF. The nucleotide sequence is given as TGTGCCACCAGCAGAGATCTGGGTGAAAAACTGTTTTTT.